The TCR beta chain described here comes from a study of cytomegalovirus exposure and HLA in healthy donors. Findings of the study overall: Presence/absence analyses treated sequencing depth as roughly uniform across donors. Common viral pathogens seemed, in a later analysis, to connect with several of the most significant clusters. Reported results showed that the classifier diagnosed cytomegalovirus status with high specificity and sensitivity.

With regard to this clone: Its specificity is not known.

13 Jbeta primers and 60 Vbeta primers were used for the PCR. Under the authors' procedure: There were about 80 million unique TCR beta chains by a later count, and approximately 11 million of them were shared. TCRdb's copy holds only in-frame clones and misses some; the assay was immunoSEQ multiplex PCR. The D gene and trimming were derived from the DNA, and the V and J assignments and clone size from that table. The sample yields around 120,000 clones, about two thirds seen once. The source of this sequence is a woman aged 55-69 years in good health and CMV-seropositive. The sequencing sample was made of PBMCs.

The CDR3 DNA sequence: TGTGCCAGCAGCGTAGGAGGGGGCTGGCAGCCCCAGCATTTT. It specifies CASSVGGGWQPQHF. The chain has TRBV9 and TRBJ1-5, with 7 bases matching TRBD1. Germline V gene sequence: CDR1 SGDLS, CDR2 YYNGEE. This CDR3 has 14 residues. V trimming: 0 bases; J trimming: 7 bases; junction bases outside the gene matches: 4.